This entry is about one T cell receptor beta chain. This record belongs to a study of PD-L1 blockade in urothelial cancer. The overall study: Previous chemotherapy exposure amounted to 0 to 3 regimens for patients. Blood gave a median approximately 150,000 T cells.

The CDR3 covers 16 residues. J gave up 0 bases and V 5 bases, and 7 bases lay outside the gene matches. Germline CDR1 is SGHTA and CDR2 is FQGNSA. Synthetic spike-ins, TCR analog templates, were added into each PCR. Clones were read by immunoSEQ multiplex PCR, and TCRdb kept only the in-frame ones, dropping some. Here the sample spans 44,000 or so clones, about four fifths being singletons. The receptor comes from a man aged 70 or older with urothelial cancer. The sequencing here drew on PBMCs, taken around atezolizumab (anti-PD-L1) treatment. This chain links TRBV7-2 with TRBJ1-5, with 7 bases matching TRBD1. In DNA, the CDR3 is TGTGCCAGCAGCGACCGGGACAGATATAGCAATCAGCCCCAGCATTTT. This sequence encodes CASSDRDRYSNQPQHF.